The T cell receptor beta chain described here comes from a study of post-analysis software for immune sequencing data. In regard to this clonotype: Its target is not known.

Unique molecular identifiers were built into the TCR beta cDNA libraries. cDNA molecules numbering roughly 0.5 million came from about 1 to 10 million T cells. TCRdb independently ran MiXCR on the PCR reads; one entry per CDR3 protein. The sample lists 750,000 to 950,000 distinct CDR3 sequences, roughly 50% seen once, with approximately 4.5% in the top ten. General study points: Among multiple sclerosis patients, normalized Chao1 diversity was significantly below that of controls. Those samples that were prepared in the same batch co-clustered strongly by F measure.

This sequence originates from a girl aged 5-17 years with multiple sclerosis. The sequenced material came from blood.

CDR3 protein: CASCPGLTTNEKLFF. CDR3 in DNA: TGCGCCAGCTGCCCCGGACTGACAACTAATGAAAAACTGTTTTTT. The V call is TRBV5-1, the J call TRBJ1-4, with no clear D. The ends were cut back, 7 bases at V and 0 bases at J, with 13 bases in the middle. Germline loops: CDR1 SGHRS, CDR2 YFSETQ. The CDR3 loop spans 15 amino acids.